The entry that follows covers one T cell receptor (beta chain) sequence. The antigen remains unidentified. This record comes from a study of T cell responses to AZD1222 COVID-19 vaccine. CDR3 length: 16 amino acids. Trimming at V came to 4 bases and at J to 1 base, leaving 8 bases not matched to a gene. Looked up from germline, CDR1 is SGHRS and CDR2 is YFSETQ. Overall study results and limits: Just 5 to 7 AZD1222 recipients tested seropositive at baseline.

This table comes from immunoSEQ multiplex PCR, and its TCRdb copy is limited to in-frame clones, with some not included. Here the sample spans roughly 150,000 clones, around 89% being singletons. The chain couples TRBV5-1 to TRBJ1-1; TRBD1 matches 9 bases. The clonotype was recovered from an adult in good health. This specimen consisted of peripheral blood, obtained on day 0 of AZD1222 vaccination. The CDR3 nucleotides are TGCGCCAGCAGCCCAAGGCCGGGACAGGGGAACACTGAAGCTTTCTTT. It translates to CASSPRPGQGNTEAFF.